This T cell receptor (beta chain) was identified in a study of T cell responses to AZD1222 COVID-19 vaccine. The study, taken as a whole, reports: Targets within unmutated variant regions were reportedly found for nearly half of spike-specific TCRs. Repertoires in all cases were sampled only once the peak T cell response had passed.

The V gene lost 2 bases and the J gene lost 0 bases, with 14 bases spanning the gap. This CDR3 contains 18 residues. Germline CDR1 is LGHNA and CDR2 is YSLEER. The data were produced by immunoSEQ multiplex PCR, yet TCRdb's version contains in-frame clones alone and is incomplete. The profile shows under 150,000 clones, around 93% of them singletons. Turning to this clone: Its cognate antigen is unknown.

The source is an adult in good health. The sequencing used peripheral blood, collected on day 0 of AZD1222 vaccination. The rearrangement links TRBV4-3 to TRBJ1-6, with D tentatively TRBD1 (5 bases). The CDR3 DNA sequence: TGCGCCAGCAGCCAAAGCGCGTCAGACAGCTCCTATAATTCACCCCTCCACTTT. It is translated as CASSQSASDSSYNSPLHF.